These T cell receptor beta chains were read from a single sample in a study of T cells after yellow fever vaccination. TCRdb re-analysed the 5' RACE reads in MiXCR, keeping a single row per CDR3 protein. The sample lists 450,000 to 550,000 distinct CDR3 sequences, less than 25% seen once, with roughly a sixth in the top ten. The source was PBMCs, collected less than 25 days after the first yellow fever vaccination. All receptors come from a man younger than 35 who received the YFV17D yellow fever vaccine. The CDR3 runs from the conserved cysteine through the conserved F or W. D genes are given only for firm matches. Rows may omit the clone size; those that give it use once, few, many or a size class.

J: TRBJ2-7; V: TRBV12-3/TRBV12-4; size: NA; D: TRBD2; DNA: TGTGCCAGCAGCGTCAGCGGGGAAGGGACCTACGAGCAGTACTTC; CDR3: CASSVSGEGTYEQYF
J: TRBJ2-7; V: TRBV6-5; size: few; D: NA; DNA: TGTGCCAGCAGTTACTCGAGGACAGCGGCCTACGAGCAGTACTTC; CDR3: CASSYSRTAAYEQYF
J: TRBJ1-1; V: TRBV29-1; size: NA; D: NA; DNA: TGCAGCGGCATGACGGGAAACACTGAAGCTTTCTTT; CDR3: CSGMTGNTEAFF
J: TRBJ1-2; V: TRBV20-1; size: few; D: NA; DNA: TGCAGTGCTAGAGATTGGGGAGACAGGACCTTCACCTTC; CDR3: CSARDWGDRTFTF
J: TRBJ2-1; V: TRBV7-2; size: few; D: NA; DNA: TGTGCCAGCAGCACGACTAGTACTGAGCAGTTCTTC; CDR3: CASSTTSTEQFF
J: TRBJ2-2; V: TRBV12-3/TRBV12-4; size: NA; D: TRBD2; DNA: TGTGCCAGCACCGTGGGGGGGAGTCGTACCGGGGAGCTGTTTTTT; CDR3: CASTVGGSRTGELFF
J: TRBJ1-2; V: TRBV6-2/TRBV6-3; size: many; D: NA; DNA: TGTGCCAGCAGTTCCGTCCTGAAAGACAGGCTCTATGGCTACACCTTC; CDR3: CASSSVLKDRLYGYTF
J: TRBJ1-1; V: TRBV5-4; size: NA; D: NA; DNA: TGTGCCAGCAGCTTGTCTGACACCGTGACTGAAGCTTTCTTT; CDR3: CASSLSDTVTEAFF
J: TRBJ2-7; V: TRBV2; size: many; D: NA; DNA: TGTGCCAGCAGTCTCCGACAGGCCGACGAGCAGTACTTC; CDR3: CASSLRQADEQYF
J: TRBJ1-6; V: TRBV5-1; size: NA; D: NA; DNA: TGCGCCAGCAGCCTGCGGCCAACAGAAAATAATTCACCCCTCCACTTT; CDR3: CASSLRPTENNSPLHF
J: TRBJ2-7; V: TRBV5-5; size: few; D: NA; DNA: TGTGCCAGCAGCGGACAGAACTACGAGCAGTACTTC; CDR3: CASSGQNYEQYF
J: TRBJ1-1; V: TRBV19; size: NA; D: NA; DNA: TGTGCCAGTAGTATACTGGTCGGACAGACTGAAGCTTTCTTT; CDR3: CASSILVGQTEAFF
J: TRBJ1-1; V: TRBV7-9; size: NA; D: NA; DNA: TGTGCCAGCAGCTTAAGGGGGGCTGAAGCTTTCTTT; CDR3: CASSLRGAEAFF
J: TRBJ2-6; V: TRBV5-1; size: NA; D: TRBD2; DNA: TGCGCCAGCAGCTTGTGGGGGACCGACAGCGGGGGGCCTTCTGGGGCCAACGTCCTGACTTTC; CDR3: CASSLWGTDSGGPSGANVLTF
J: TRBJ2-6; V: TRBV18; size: NA; D: NA; DNA: TGTGCCAGCTCACCATACGGGGCCGGGAGCTCTGGGGCCAACGTCCTGACTTTC; CDR3: CASSPYGAGSSGANVLTF
J: TRBJ2-7; V: TRBV5-4; size: NA; D: NA; DNA: TGTGCCAGCAGTTGGGACGGCTACGAGCAGTACTTC; CDR3: CASSWDGYEQYF
J: TRBJ1-5; V: TRBV2; size: few; D: NA; DNA: TGTGCCAGCAGTGCACAGGGAGATCAGCCCCAGCATTTT; CDR3: CASSAQGDQPQHF
J: TRBJ1-5; V: TRBV6-1; size: few; D: NA; DNA: TGTGCCAGCAGTGGGGGGGGGACCAATCAGCCCCAGCATTTT; CDR3: CASSGGGTNQPQHF
J: TRBJ2-7; V: TRBV11-2; size: many; D: NA; DNA: TGTGCCAGCAGCTTGGGGCGGGGAGGGGGGACCTCCTACGAGCAGTACTTC; CDR3: CASSLGRGGGTSYEQYF
J: TRBJ1-2; V: TRBV6-4; size: NA; D: NA; DNA: TGTGCCAGCAGTGGCGGATCTCAGGGGGGCTACACCTTC; CDR3: CASSGGSQGGYTF
J: TRBJ2-5; V: TRBV20-1; size: many; D: TRBD2; DNA: TGCAGTGCTACCGGACTAGCGGAGAACCAAGAGACCCAGTACTTC; CDR3: CSATGLAENQETQYF
J: TRBJ2-5; V: TRBV11-2; size: NA; D: TRBD1; DNA: TGTGCCAGCAGCCCCACAACAGGGGAAGAGACCCAGTACTTC; CDR3: CASSPTTGEETQYF
J: TRBJ2-7; V: TRBV5-5; size: NA; D: TRBD1; DNA: TGTGCCAGCAGCTTTCAAGGGGGCGACGAGCAGTACTTC; CDR3: CASSFQGGDEQYF
J: TRBJ1-1; V: TRBV7-9; size: NA; D: NA; DNA: TGTGCCAGCAGCCCTCAACAGTCAACGGGGACTGAAGCTTTCTTT; CDR3: CASSPQQSTGTEAFF
J: TRBJ1-6; V: TRBV20-1; size: NA; D: TRBD1; DNA: TGCAGTGCACAAAACCGGGACAGGGGTAATTCACCCCTCCACTTT; CDR3: CSAQNRDRGNSPLHF
J: TRBJ2-1; V: TRBV9; size: NA; D: NA; DNA: TGTGCCAGCAGCGTAAGGACAGAAAACAATGAGCAGTTCTTC; CDR3: CASSVRTENNEQFF
J: TRBJ2-2; V: TRBV4-1; size: few; D: TRBD1; DNA: TGCGCCAGCAGCCAACGGACAGGGGTTAGCTCCGGGGAGCTGTTTTTT; CDR3: CASSQRTGVSSGELFF
J: TRBJ2-1; V: TRBV2; size: NA; D: TRBD2; DNA: TGTGCCAGCATCCCTTTGCGGGGGGACTCCTGGGAGCAGTTCTTC; CDR3: CASIPLRGDSWEQFF
J: TRBJ2-1; V: TRBV9; size: NA; D: NA; DNA: TGTGCCAGCAGCGCTTACGGGGCCCTCGGGGACAATGAGCAGTTCTTC; CDR3: CASSAYGALGDNEQFF
J: TRBJ2-5; V: TRBV11-2; size: NA; D: NA; DNA: TGTGCCAGCAGCTTAGATGAGGGGTGGACCCAGTACTTC; CDR3: CASSLDEGWTQYF
J: TRBJ2-6; V: TRBV2; size: NA; D: NA; DNA: TGTGCCAGCAGTGATGGGCCCTCTGGGGCCAACGTCCTGACTTTC; CDR3: CASSDGPSGANVLTF
J: TRBJ1-5; V: TRBV28; size: NA; D: NA; DNA: TGTGCCAGCAGTTTTCGGACAGTTAGCAATCAGCCCCAGCATTTT; CDR3: CASSFRTVSNQPQHF
J: TRBJ1-5; V: TRBV5-6; size: NA; D: NA; DNA: TGTGCCAGCAGCGCGGAGGGAGGATACAATCAGCCCCAGCATTTT; CDR3: CASSAEGGYNQPQHF
J: TRBJ1-2; V: TRBV7-8; size: few; D: NA; DNA: TGTGCCAGCAGCCCCGGGTGGCGGGGCCTCAACTATGGCTACACCTTC; CDR3: CASSPGWRGLNYGYTF
J: TRBJ1-2; V: TRBV6-4; size: few; D: TRBD1; DNA: TGTGCCAGCACTCAGGAAGGGGGCAACAACTATGGCTACACCTTC; CDR3: CASTQEGGNNYGYTF
J: TRBJ1-1; V: TRBV7-2; size: NA; D: TRBD1; DNA: TGTGCCAGCAGCCCACAGGGGGCTTCTGAAGCTTTCTTT; CDR3: CASSPQGASEAFF
J: TRBJ2-1; V: TRBV7-3; size: many; D: TRBD2; DNA: TGTGCCAGCAGCCCACACCAAGCGGGGCCCTCCTACAATGAGCAGTTCTTC; CDR3: CASSPHQAGPSYNEQFF
J: TRBJ1-1; V: TRBV24-1; size: NA; D: NA; DNA: TGTGCCACCAGTGACAGGACCCAGCCGATGAACACTGAAGCTTTCTTT; CDR3: CATSDRTQPMNTEAFF
J: TRBJ2-5; V: TRBV20-1; size: many; D: NA; DNA: TGCAGTGCTGCGGGACAAGAGACCCAGTACTTC; CDR3: CSAAGQETQYF
J: TRBJ2-1; V: TRBV7-2; size: few; D: NA; DNA: TGTGCCAGCAGCCTATCGGACTGGCGGGTATTCAATGAGCAGTTCTTC; CDR3: CASSLSDWRVFNEQFF
J: TRBJ2-5; V: TRBV20-1; size: NA; D: TRBD2; DNA: TGCAGTGCTAGATCAAGCGGGGGGGAAGAGACCCAGTACTTC; CDR3: CSARSSGGEETQYF
J: TRBJ1-1; V: TRBV29-1; size: NA; D: NA; DNA: TGCAGCGTTGAAGTGACAGTGAACACTGAAGCTTTCTTT; CDR3: CSVEVTVNTEAFF
J: TRBJ2-3; V: TRBV4-3; size: NA; D: TRBD2; DNA: TGCGCCAGCAGCCAACAAGGACTAGCGGGCACCACAGATACGCAGTATTTT; CDR3: CASSQQGLAGTTDTQYF
J: TRBJ2-5; V: TRBV5-1; size: few; D: NA; DNA: TGCGCCAGCAGCTTGGAGTGGGGCAGGGGAAGTGAGACCCAGTACTTC; CDR3: CASSLEWGRGSETQYF
J: TRBJ2-3; V: TRBV5-4; size: once; D: TRBD2; DNA: TGTGCCAGCAGCTTGGCCGGGGGGCTAGCGGGGACCACAGATACGCAGTATTTT; CDR3: CASSLAGGLAGTTDTQYF
J: TRBJ2-1; V: TRBV28; size: few; D: NA; DNA: TGTGCCAGCAGTCCTCCCGATAGTGAGCAGTTCTTC; CDR3: CASSPPDSEQFF
J: TRBJ1-4; V: TRBV29-1; size: many; D: TRBD1; DNA: TGCAGCGTTGGACAGGGGGGAGAAAAACTGTTTTTT; CDR3: CSVGQGGEKLFF
J: TRBJ2-1; V: TRBV7-8; size: many; D: TRBD1; DNA: TGTGCCAGCAGCAGGGACAGGGGGCAGTACAATGAGCAGTTCTTC; CDR3: CASSRDRGQYNEQFF
J: TRBJ2-3; V: TRBV19; size: NA; D: TRBD2; DNA: TGTGCCAGTAGTGCCGCGGGGGTCGGCACAGATACGCAGTATTTT; CDR3: CASSAAGVGTDTQYF
J: TRBJ2-2; V: TRBV15; size: NA; D: NA; DNA: TGTGCCACCAGCGAGGAATACGGCCACTTGACGAACACCGGGGAGCTGTTTTTT; CDR3: CATSEEYGHLTNTGELFF
J: TRBJ1-2; V: TRBV12-3/TRBV12-4; size: few; D: NA; DNA: TGTGCCAGCAGTTTAGTCACGTTCTATGGCTACACCTTC; CDR3: CASSLVTFYGYTF
J: TRBJ1-3; V: TRBV27; size: NA; D: NA; DNA: TGTGCCAGCAGTTCGTCAGTCCTCTCTGGAAACACCATATATTTT; CDR3: CASSSSVLSGNTIYF
J: TRBJ1-6; V: TRBV4-1; size: few; D: NA; DNA: TGCGCCAGCAGCCCAGACCGCTCTGCTAATTCACCCCTCCACTTT; CDR3: CASSPDRSANSPLHF
J: TRBJ1-2; V: TRBV29-1; size: NA; D: TRBD1; DNA: TGCAGCGTTGGGACAGGGACGGGTGGCTACACCTTC; CDR3: CSVGTGTGGYTF
J: TRBJ2-1; V: TRBV6-2/TRBV6-3; size: few; D: TRBD2; DNA: TGTGCCAGCAGTTACTCTCCCGGAGACAGCGGGGGTGCCTCCTACAATGAGCAGTTCTTC; CDR3: CASSYSPGDSGGASYNEQFF
J: TRBJ2-7; V: TRBV6-5; size: few; D: NA; DNA: TGTGCCAGCAGTTACTCGATGGGACGGCAAAAATCCTACGAGCAGTACTTC; CDR3: CASSYSMGRQKSYEQYF
J: TRBJ2-3; V: TRBV5-5; size: NA; D: NA; DNA: TGTGCCAGCAGCTTGGAGGCCGTTACTAGCACAGATACGCAGTATTTT; CDR3: CASSLEAVTSTDTQYF
J: TRBJ2-2; V: TRBV29-1; size: few; D: NA; DNA: TGCAGCGTTGGACAGGTTGACACCGGGGAGCTGTTTTTT; CDR3: CSVGQVDTGELFF